Following are 2 T cell receptor beta chains from one sample sequenced in a study of lymphopenia after photon versus proton radiotherapy. The method was immunoSEQ multiplex PCR; TCRdb's version includes in-frame clones alone and lacks a portion of them. Of 25,000 to 30,000 clones in the sample, 85% were seen once. Material: peripheral blood, obtained from a patient treated with photon-based radiotherapy. The receptors shown here come from a man aged 30-40 years with gastric cancer.

This clone was found once. This chain joins TRBV6-5 and TRBJ2-3, with no clear D. The germline V gene encodes CDR1 MNHEY and CDR2 SVGAGI. The CDR3 has 15 residues. Trimming cost V 2 bases and J 0 bases, with 9 bases left between them. CDR3 in DNA: TGTGCCAGCAGTTACCGCGAGGTTAGCACAGATACGCAGTATTTT. Translation: CASSYREVSTDTQYF.

The gene calls are TRBV7-3 and TRBJ2-2, with 13 bases identical to TRBD2. The CDR3 sequence is 15 residues long. Germline V gene data show CDR1 as SGHTA and CDR2 as FQGTGA. Germline trimming cut 3 bases from V and 8 bases from J; bases unmatched to any gene: 3. CDR3 region: CASSFGLAGVGELFF. The CDR3, as DNA: TGTGCCAGCAGCTTTGGACTAGCGGGAGTGGGGGAGCTGTTTTTT.